Described below is a single T cell receptor (beta chain) sequence and its context. Its antigen is not known. This entry belongs to a study of cytomegalovirus exposure and HLA in healthy donors. Primers for the PCR totalled 60 Vbeta and 13 Jbeta. The table came from immunoSEQ multiplex PCR; TCRdb's copy has only in-frame clones and leaves some out. Here the sample spans over 110,000 clones, 82% being singletons. Germline assignment: CDR1 MNHNY and CDR2 SVGAGI (reference sequence). V shed 0 bases and J shed 11 bases, with 8 bases lying between them. This CDR3 contains 12 residues. Regarding the study as a whole: TCR beta sequences reportedly predicted most subjects' HLA-A and HLA-B alleles accurately.

This receptor was obtained from a male donor in good health and CMV-seronegative. Sequencing used PBMCs. The gene calls are TRBV6-6 and TRBJ1-3; no clear D. Written as DNA, the CDR3 is TGTGCCAGCAGTTACTCCCGCGCACCCATATATTTT. This sequence encodes CASSYSRAPIYF.